This record covers a single TCR beta chain. Its antigen is not known. J gave up 2 bases and V 6 bases, and 10 bases lay outside the gene matches. Looked up from germline, CDR1 is ENHRY and CDR2 is SYGVKD. This CDR3 is 15 amino acids long. Splitting of each subset's genomic DNA was done evenly across several immunoSEQ plates. Generated by immunoSEQ multiplex PCR, the TCRdb table keeps only in-frame clones and is missing some. The sample lists 2 million to 2.5 million clones, approximately 94% seen once, with less than 0.15% in the top ten. The record originates from a study of shared clonotypes between healthy human individuals. Overall study context: Each donor's CD4 naive and CD4 memory cells filled three plates apiece, CD8 naive two, and CD8 memory one. General observations from the study: Sharing across several donors was seen in roughly 5% of naive CD4 clonotypes. Despite large depth, sorted-subset datasets appeared incompletely sequenced.

The receptor was isolated from a man between 18 and 35 years old in good health. Sequencing input: naive CD4+ T cells sorted from blood. Subset given: CD45RA+ positively selected. The J gene is TRBJ2-7, the V gene TRBV10-3; TRBD1 matches at 7 bases. The CDR3 sequence is CAIRDPGQYTYEQYF. The CDR3 coding sequence is TGTGCCATCAGGGACCCGGGACAGTACACCTACGAGCAGTACTTC.